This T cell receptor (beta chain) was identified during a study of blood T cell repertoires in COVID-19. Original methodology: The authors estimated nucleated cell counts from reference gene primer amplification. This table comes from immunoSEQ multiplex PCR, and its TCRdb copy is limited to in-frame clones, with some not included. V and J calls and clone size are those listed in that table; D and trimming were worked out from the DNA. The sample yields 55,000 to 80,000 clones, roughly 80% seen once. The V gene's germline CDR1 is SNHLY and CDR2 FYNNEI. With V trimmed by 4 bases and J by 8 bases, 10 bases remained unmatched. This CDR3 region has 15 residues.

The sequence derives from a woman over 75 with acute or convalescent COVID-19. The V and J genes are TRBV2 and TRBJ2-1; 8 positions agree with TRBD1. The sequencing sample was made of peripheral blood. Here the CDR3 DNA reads TGTGCCAGCAGTGGCGGGTGGGGACAGGTGGATGAGCAGTTCTTC. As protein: CASSGGWGQVDEQFF.